Listed here are 18 T cell receptor beta chains from one sample, sequenced in a study of T cell responses to AZD1222 COVID-19 vaccine. Sequenced by immunoSEQ multiplex PCR; TCRdb stores in-frame clones only, minus some. The sample has tens of thousands of clones; roughly 87% are singletons. Material: peripheral blood, obtained on day 0 of AZD1222 vaccination. The source of these receptors is an adult in good health.

The genes are TRBV7-6 and TRBJ1-3; D not certain. CDR1 is SGHVS, CDR2 FNYEAQ, per germline. The CDR3 contains 17 residues. Trimming left V 2 bases short and J 0 bases short, with 14 bases between. In nucleotides, the CDR3 is TGTGCCAGCAGCTTAATCCCGGCGACGGACTCTGGAAACACCATATATTTT. Its translation: CASSLIPATDSGNTIYF.

The rearrangement links TRBV5-1 to TRBJ2-1; 8 bases match TRBD2. Trimming at V came to 4 bases and at J to 4 bases, leaving 13 bases not matched to a gene. The CDR3 length is 17 residues. The germline CDR1 and CDR2 sequences are SGHRS and YFSETQ. Here the CDR3 DNA reads TGCGCCAGCAGCCGGAACGGGGCGGGGGGACTGTACAATGAGCAGTTCTTC. It yields the protein CASSRNGAGGLYNEQFF.

A single count supports this clone. The rearrangement links TRBV9 to TRBJ2-7; no reliable D call. This CDR3 has 14 amino acids. V was cut by 4 bases and J by 6 bases, with 17 bases left in between. CDR1 is SGDLS, CDR2 YYNGEE, per germline. The chain's CDR3 is CASSQQSKVGEQYF. CDR3 nucleotides: TGTGCCAGCAGCCAGCAGAGTAAAGTGGGCGAGCAGTACTTC.

V is TRBV7-9 and J is TRBJ2-2, with TRBD1 matching 7 bases. This CDR3 has 16 amino acids. Trimming at V came to 5 bases and at J to 0 bases, leaving 6 bases not matched to a gene. Germline loops: CDR1 SEHNR, CDR2 FQNEAQ (reference sequence). The CDR3 is CASSIRTGANTGELFF. CDR3 DNA: TGTGCCAGCAGCATACGCACAGGGGCGAACACCGGGGAGCTGTTTTTT.

J is TRBJ1-4 and V is TRBV5-4, with D possibly being TRBD1 (6 bases). Germline loops: CDR1 SGHNT, CDR2 YYREEE (reference sequence). This CDR3 region has 14 residues. Trimming left V 5 bases short and J 7 bases short, with 15 bases between. Written as DNA, the CDR3 is TGTGCCAGCAGGAGAAGGGGGAATGGTGAAAAACTGTTTTTT. It yields the protein CASRRRGNGEKLFF.

As concerns this clone: Being one base from a much bigger clone, this may be a read error. The CDR3 is CASSLVGNTEAFF. Written as DNA, the CDR3 is TGTGCCAGCAGCTTAGTGGGGAACACTGAAGCTTTCTTT. This chain uses TRBV7-3 with TRBJ1-1; D gene uncertain. Between the trimmed V and J ends, which lost 2 bases and 1 base, there was a span of 5 bases. Per the germline V gene, CDR1 is SGHTA and CDR2 is FQGTGA. This CDR3 contains 13 residues.

This rearrangement joins TRBV5-4 to TRBJ2-1, with 7 bases that match TRBD1. The CDR3 has 13 amino acids. Germline V gene lookup returns CDR1 SGHNT and CDR2 YYREEE (reference sequence). V lost 3 bases to trimming and J lost 9 bases; unmatched junction nucleotides: 6. CDR3 sequence (DNA): TGTGCCAGCAGCTCGAATACAGGGGTTGAGCAGTTCTTC. This codes for CASSSNTGVEQFF.

Only one count was recorded for this clone. The rearrangement links TRBV11-2 to TRBJ2-7, with D perhaps matching TRBD1 (6 bases). This CDR3 region has 15 residues. Germline V CDR1 and CDR2: SGHAT, FQNNGV. The V end was cut by 1 base, the J end by 2 bases, with 12 bases between. The CDR3 region is CASSLGPGVPYEQYF. The CDR3 region has the DNA TGTGCCAGCAGCTTAGGTCCAGGGGTCCCCTACGAGCAGTACTTC.

This rearrangement joins TRBV14 to TRBJ2-1; no definite D call. The germline V gene has CDR1 SGHDN and CDR2 FVKESK. The CDR3 sequence is 13 residues long. Deletions cut 1 base from V and 6 bases from J, with 7 bases between. CDR3 region: CASSQVIANEQFF. CDR3 nucleotide sequence: TGTGCCAGCAGCCAAGTAATCGCCAATGAGCAGTTCTTC.

The V gene is TRBV5-1, the J gene TRBJ2-1; 15 nucleotides align to TRBD2. The germline gives CDR1 SGHRS, CDR2 YFSETQ. V dropped 4 bases and J dropped 0; count of bases not matched to a gene: 14. CDR3 length equals 21 residues. The CDR3: CASSNSPGLAGGQSSYNEQFF. The CDR3 coding sequence is TGCGCCAGCAGCAACTCTCCGGGACTAGCGGGGGGTCAGAGCTCCTACAATGAGCAGTTCTTC.

The chain carries TRBV6-5 and TRBJ1-6; unclear D gene. Trimming removed 10 bases at V and 7 bases at J, with 11 bases between. CDR1 is MNHEY, CDR2 SVGAGI, per germline. This CDR3 is built from 12 residues. CDR3 nucleotides: TGTGCCATACCGGGTCTAAATTCACCCCTCCACTTT. Protein: CAIPGLNSPLHF.

This sequence joins TRBV6-2 or TRBV6-3 and TRBJ2-2; D is perhaps TRBD2 (6 bases). The CDR3 loop spans 12 amino acids. From germline, CDR1 is MNHEY and CDR2 SVGEGT. Between the trimmed V and J ends, which lost 4 bases and 7 bases, there was a span of 7 bases. CDR3 protein: CASSSAGGELFF. CDR3 sequence (DNA): TGTGCCAGCAGTTCAGCGGGCGGGGAGCTGTTTTTT.

This clone has just a few counts. This chain connects TRBV27 to TRBJ1-4; D is uncertain. CDR3 length: 13 amino acids. V was shortened by 8 bases and J by 5 bases, with 12 bases between the two germline ends. Looked up from germline, CDR1 is MNHEY and CDR2 is SMNVEV (reference sequence). The DNA for the CDR3 is TGTGCCAGCCGGACGGCGGCGAATGAAAAACTGTTTTTT. It yields the protein CASRTAANEKLFF.

The CDR3 DNA follows: TGTGCCAGCAGCCAAGCTCTAGCCGAGCAGTTCTTC. Translated, it gives CASSQALAEQFF. The V gene is TRBV3-1 (or the pseudogene TRBV3-2), the J gene TRBJ2-1; weak D call: TRBD2 (5 bases). With 1 base removed from V and 10 bases from J, the gap between germline ends came to 8 bases. This CDR3 is 12 amino acids long. In germline, CDR1 is LGHDT, CDR2 YNNKEL (reference sequence).

The chain combines TRBV7-2 with TRBJ2-1, with 9 bases identical to TRBD1. J gave up 7 bases and V 5 bases, and 12 bases lay outside the gene matches. Per the germline V gene, CDR1 is SGHTA and CDR2 is FQGNSA. The CDR3 is made up of 16 amino acids. The DNA of the CDR3 is TGTGCCAGCAGCCCCCAGGGTGGGACAGGGTGGAATGAGCAGTTCTTC. The encoded protein is CASSPQGGTGWNEQFF. Supplemented by reference TRBV7-2 and TRBJ2-1, the full variable domain reads GAGVSQSPSNKVTEKGKDVELRCDPISGHTALYWYRQSLGQGLEFLIYFQGNSAPDKSGLPSDRFSAERTGGSVSTLTIQRTQQEDSAVYLCASSPQGGTGWNEQFFGPGTRLTVL.

The chain has TRBV20-1 and TRBJ1-5, with D unresolved. The V end lost 3 bases, the J end lost 1 base, and 7 bases lay between the germline ends. CDR3 length equals 13 residues. Germline values: CDR1 DFQATT, CDR2 SNEGSKA (reference sequence). CDR3: CSASQGSNQPQHF. The CDR3 DNA reads TGCAGTGCTAGTCAAGGCAGCAATCAGCCCCAGCATTTT.

The V call is TRBV7-9, the J call TRBJ1-4; D is unclear. This CDR3 region has 19 residues. V was shortened by 0 bases and J by 7 bases, with 24 bases between the two germline ends. CDR1 and CDR2 from the germline V gene are SEHNR and FQNEAQ (reference sequence). CDR3 sequence reads: CASSLAPPRRRETLEKLFF. The CDR3 nucleotides read TGTGCCAGCAGCTTAGCTCCCCCTAGAAGACGGGAGACCCTTGAAAAACTGTTTTTT.

The CDR3 sequence is CASSFTGGAQSSSYEQYF. In DNA form, the CDR3 reads TGCGCCAGCAGCTTTACAGGGGGTGCGCAATCCTCCTCCTACGAGCAGTACTTC. The rearrangement uses TRBV5-1 and TRBJ2-7; 8 positions match TRBD1. The germline gives CDR1 SGHRS, CDR2 YFSETQ. V shed 2 bases, J shed 0 bases, and the junction held 13 bases outside the gene matches. The CDR3 has 18 residues.